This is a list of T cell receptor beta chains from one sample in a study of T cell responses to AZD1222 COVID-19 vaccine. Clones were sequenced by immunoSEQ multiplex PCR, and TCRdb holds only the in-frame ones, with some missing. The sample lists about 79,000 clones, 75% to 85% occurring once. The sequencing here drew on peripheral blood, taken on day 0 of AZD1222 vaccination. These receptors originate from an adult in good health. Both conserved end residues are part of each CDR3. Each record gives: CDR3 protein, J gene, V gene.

CDR3aa: CASSGSSNQPQHF
j_gene: TRBJ1-5
v_gene: TRBV25-1

CDR3aa: CASSIIGMYTEAFF
j_gene: TRBJ1-1
v_gene: TRBV5-4

CDR3aa: CASSQDRANTEAFF
j_gene: TRBJ1-1
v_gene: TRBV4-1

CDR3aa: CARGTGRQETQYF
j_gene: TRBJ2-5
v_gene: TRBV6-4

CDR3aa: CATSRDASGGILNNEQFF
j_gene: TRBJ2-1
v_gene: TRBV15

CDR3aa: CASGFRDIEAFF
j_gene: TRBJ1-1
v_gene: TRBV12-5

CDR3aa: CASSQTAGEAFF
j_gene: TRBJ1-1
v_gene: TRBV3-1/TRBV3-2

CDR3aa: CASSESQGGEQYF
j_gene: TRBJ2-7
v_gene: TRBV10-2

CDR3aa: CASSQGRQNYEQYF
j_gene: TRBJ2-7
v_gene: TRBV4-2

CDR3aa: CASSLRDRAYEQYF
j_gene: TRBJ2-7
v_gene: TRBV27

CDR3aa: CAIQPGLADNEQFF
j_gene: TRBJ2-1
v_gene: TRBV10-3

CDR3aa: CATSRLVAGLGTETQYF
j_gene: TRBJ2-5
v_gene: TRBV15

CDR3aa: CASSFAGQMGGDNQPQHF
j_gene: TRBJ1-5
v_gene: TRBV28

CDR3aa: CASSLDREGGYTF
j_gene: TRBJ1-2
v_gene: TRBV5-4

CDR3aa: CASSIWGAQNSPLHF
j_gene: TRBJ1-6
v_gene: TRBV19

CDR3aa: CASSEGGHQPQHF
j_gene: TRBJ1-5
v_gene: TRBV2

CDR3aa: CASSSTGYEQYF
j_gene: TRBJ2-7
v_gene: TRBV11-3

CDR3aa: CASKAGNAEAFF
j_gene: TRBJ1-1
v_gene: TRBV10-1

CDR3aa: CAWSVGLAGGYNEQFF
j_gene: TRBJ2-1
v_gene: TRBV30

CDR3aa: CASTDNDGDSGNTIYF
j_gene: TRBJ1-3
v_gene: TRBV6-4

CDR3aa: CAWGRLGTQYF
j_gene: TRBJ2-5
v_gene: TRBV30

CDR3aa: CASSSRDRGPGEQYF
j_gene: TRBJ2-7
v_gene: TRBV7-9

CDR3aa: CASSTGTGNYEQYF
j_gene: TRBJ2-7
v_gene: TRBV5-1

CDR3aa: CASSDARGARNQPQHF
j_gene: TRBJ1-5
v_gene: TRBV10-2

CDR3aa: CASSDGRGSLYF
j_gene: TRBJ1-3
v_gene: TRBV6-1

CDR3aa: CASSSGGSGGPSYNEQFF
j_gene: TRBJ2-1
v_gene: TRBV5-1

CDR3aa: CASSPSGTGTYEQYF
j_gene: TRBJ2-7
v_gene: TRBV5-1

CDR3aa: CASSQRDRARFDYGYTF
j_gene: TRBJ1-2
v_gene: TRBV3-1/TRBV3-2

CDR3aa: CAPPNRGPREQYF
j_gene: TRBJ2-7
v_gene: TRBV6-5

CDR3aa: CASSQERGRGEKLFF
j_gene: TRBJ1-4
v_gene: TRBV3-1/TRBV3-2

CDR3aa: CASSLDALNTEAFF
j_gene: TRBJ1-1
v_gene: TRBV5-1

CDR3aa: CASSRSAWGEAFF
j_gene: TRBJ1-1
v_gene: TRBV11-3

CDR3aa: CASSRGQGKNTEAFF
j_gene: TRBJ1-1
v_gene: TRBV18

CDR3aa: CASSESRGQQETQYF
j_gene: TRBJ2-5
v_gene: TRBV2

CDR3aa: CASRNGINEKLFF
j_gene: TRBJ1-4
v_gene: TRBV28

CDR3aa: CASSPITGSGNEQYF
j_gene: TRBJ2-7
v_gene: TRBV11-2

CDR3aa: CASSGGGGVRETQYF
j_gene: TRBJ2-5
v_gene: TRBV25-1

CDR3aa: CATPDRGGGYTF
j_gene: TRBJ1-2
v_gene: TRBV5-4

CDR3aa: CASSPQGVANYGYTF
j_gene: TRBJ1-2
v_gene: TRBV5-4

CDR3aa: CASSEIGPNTGELFF
j_gene: TRBJ2-2
v_gene: TRBV2

CDR3aa: CASSQTESYEQYF
j_gene: TRBJ2-7
v_gene: TRBV5-1

CDR3aa: CASSPPSKSYEQYF
j_gene: TRBJ2-7
v_gene: TRBV18

CDR3aa: CASSSQGTNYDEQFF
j_gene: TRBJ2-1
v_gene: TRBV5-4

CDR3aa: CASSRGFGELFF
j_gene: TRBJ2-2
v_gene: TRBV27

CDR3aa: CASTGSRSYNSPLHF
j_gene: TRBJ1-6
v_gene: TRBV6-5

CDR3aa: CAGRGFGNYGYTF
j_gene: TRBJ1-2
v_gene: TRBV2

CDR3aa: CASSGRDRYTGELFF
j_gene: TRBJ2-2
v_gene: TRBV11-3

CDR3aa: CASSDGRDSATNEKLFF
j_gene: TRBJ1-4
v_gene: TRBV10-1

CDR3aa: CSVLGQGAGGYTF
j_gene: TRBJ1-2
v_gene: TRBV29-1